This T cell receptor beta chain is from a study of shared clonotypes between healthy human individuals. General observations from the study: Sampling involved blood alone; tissue repertoires likely differ. Shared across a few donors were about 4.6% of the naive CD4 clonotypes. The generation probabilities recorded for non-shared clonotypes fell below those of clonotypes shared by all four donors.

Sorted-subset replicate PCR reactions were performed with approximately 190 ng DNA, corresponding to some 32,000 T cell genomes. TCRdb keeps only in-frame clones here, not all; method: immunoSEQ multiplex PCR. The profile shows roughly 1,500,000 clones, 98% of them singletons. Turning to this clone: Its antigen is not known. The sample contains more than one DNA sequence encoding this CDR3.

This TCR was sampled from a man in his thirties or forties in good health. Specimen: naive CD4+ T cells sorted from blood. The subset: CD45RA+ positively selected.

DNA of the CDR3: TGTGCCACCAGCAGAGATAGCGGCTCCTACAATGAGCAGTTCTTC. Its protein product is CATSRDSGSYNEQFF. The V gene is TRBV15, the J gene TRBJ2-1; D is perhaps TRBD2 (6 bases). The length of the CDR3 is 15 residues. The germline CDR1 and CDR2 sequences are LNHNV and YYDKDF (reference sequence). V was shortened by 0 bases and J by 0 bases, with 6 bases between the two germline ends.